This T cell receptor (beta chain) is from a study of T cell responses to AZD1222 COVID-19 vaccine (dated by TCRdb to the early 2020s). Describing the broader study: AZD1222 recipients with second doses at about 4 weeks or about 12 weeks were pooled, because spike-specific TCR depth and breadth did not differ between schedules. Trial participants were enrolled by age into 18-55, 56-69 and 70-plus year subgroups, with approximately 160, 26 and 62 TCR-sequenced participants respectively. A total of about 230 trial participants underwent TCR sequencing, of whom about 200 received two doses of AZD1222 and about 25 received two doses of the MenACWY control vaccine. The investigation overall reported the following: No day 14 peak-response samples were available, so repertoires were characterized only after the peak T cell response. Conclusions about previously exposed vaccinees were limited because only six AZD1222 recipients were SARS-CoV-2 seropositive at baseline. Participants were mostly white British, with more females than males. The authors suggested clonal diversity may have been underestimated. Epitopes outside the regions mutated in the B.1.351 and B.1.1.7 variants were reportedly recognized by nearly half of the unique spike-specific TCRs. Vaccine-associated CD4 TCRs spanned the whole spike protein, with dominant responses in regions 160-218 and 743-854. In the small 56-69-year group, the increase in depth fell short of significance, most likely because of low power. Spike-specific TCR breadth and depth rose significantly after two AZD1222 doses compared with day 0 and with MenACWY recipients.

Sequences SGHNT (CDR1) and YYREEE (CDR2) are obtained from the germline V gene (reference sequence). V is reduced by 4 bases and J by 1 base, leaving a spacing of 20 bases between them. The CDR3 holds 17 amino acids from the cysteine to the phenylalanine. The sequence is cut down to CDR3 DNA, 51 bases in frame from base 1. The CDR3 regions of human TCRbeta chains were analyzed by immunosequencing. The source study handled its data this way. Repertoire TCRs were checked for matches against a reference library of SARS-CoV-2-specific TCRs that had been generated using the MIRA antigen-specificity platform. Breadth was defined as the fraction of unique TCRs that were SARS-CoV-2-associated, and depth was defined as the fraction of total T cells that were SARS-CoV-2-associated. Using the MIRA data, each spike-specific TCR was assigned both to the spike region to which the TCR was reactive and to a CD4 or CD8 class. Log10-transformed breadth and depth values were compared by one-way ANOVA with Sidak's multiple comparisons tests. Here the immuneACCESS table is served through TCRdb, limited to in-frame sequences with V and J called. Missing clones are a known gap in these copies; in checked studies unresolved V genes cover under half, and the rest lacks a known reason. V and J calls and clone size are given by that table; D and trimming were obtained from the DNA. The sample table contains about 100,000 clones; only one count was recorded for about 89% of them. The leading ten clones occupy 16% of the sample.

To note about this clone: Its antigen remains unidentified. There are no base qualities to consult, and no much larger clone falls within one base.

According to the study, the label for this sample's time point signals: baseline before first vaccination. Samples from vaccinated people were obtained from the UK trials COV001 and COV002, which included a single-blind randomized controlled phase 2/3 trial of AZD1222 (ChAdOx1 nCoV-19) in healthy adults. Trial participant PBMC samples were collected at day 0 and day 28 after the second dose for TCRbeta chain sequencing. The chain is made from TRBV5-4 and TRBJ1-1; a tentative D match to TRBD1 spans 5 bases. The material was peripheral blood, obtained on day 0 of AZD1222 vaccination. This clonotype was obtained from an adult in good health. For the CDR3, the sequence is CASSAPIRGVGNTEAFF. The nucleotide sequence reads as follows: TGTGCCAGCAGCGCACCGATCAGAGGGGTGGGGAACACTGAAGCTTTCTTT.